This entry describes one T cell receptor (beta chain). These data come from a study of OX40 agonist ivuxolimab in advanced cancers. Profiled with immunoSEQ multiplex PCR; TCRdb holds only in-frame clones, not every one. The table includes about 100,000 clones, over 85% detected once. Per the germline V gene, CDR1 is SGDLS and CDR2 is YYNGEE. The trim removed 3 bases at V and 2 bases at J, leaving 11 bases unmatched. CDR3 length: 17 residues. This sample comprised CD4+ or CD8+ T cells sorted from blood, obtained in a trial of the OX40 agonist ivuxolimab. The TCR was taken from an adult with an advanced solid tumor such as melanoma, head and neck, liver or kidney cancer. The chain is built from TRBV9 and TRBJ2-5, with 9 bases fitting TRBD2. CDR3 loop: CASSGGNSGGLQETQYF. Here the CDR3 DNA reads TGTGCCAGCAGCGGGGGAAATAGCGGGGGCCTACAAGAGACCCAGTACTTC. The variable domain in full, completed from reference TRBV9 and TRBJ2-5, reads DSGVTQTPKHLITATGQRVTLRCSPRSGDLSVYWYQQSLDQGLQFLIQYYNGEERAKGNILERFSAQQFPDLHSELNLSSLELGDSALYFCASSGGNSGGLQETQYFGPGTRLLVL.